This entry is about one TCR beta chain. Its antigen is not yet known. No base qualities exist here, and no much larger clone lies one base off it. V is clipped by 5 bases and J by 0 bases, and the sequence between their germline boundaries is 12 bases long. The germline V gene (reference sequence) sets CDR1 to SSHAT and CDR2 to FNYEAQ. The CDR3 numbers 15 residues from cysteine through phenylalanine. The read is trimmed to its CDR3 DNA, 45 bases read in frame from base 1. The immunoSEQ Assay, a bias-controlled multiplex PCR, was used to amplify TCRbeta CDR3 regions from genomic DNA. From the authors' description of their analysis: The number of nucleated cells in each sample was estimated from the amplification of reference gene primers within the assay. To quantify the absolute abundance of each unique TCRbeta CDR3 rearrangement, sequence reads were collapsed and filtered. For each sample, productive Simpson clonality was calculated by taking the square root of Simpson's diversity index across productive rearrangements. TCRdb mirrors the immuneACCESS table, restricted to in-frame sequences. Some clones are absent from its copies; in checked studies, under half trace to an unresolved V gene, and the reason for the others is unknown. That table furnishes V, J and clone size, whereas the DNA furnished D and trimming. The sample table holds about 68,000 clones, of which around 86% were seen once. The ten largest clonotypes hold 6.6% of the sample.

This sample is part of a study of blood T cell repertoires in COVID-19 (dated by TCRdb to 2018 to 2020). With respect to the entire study: Collaborator samples came from the United States, Italy and Spain and covered acute and convalescent phases of COVID-19. Where available, HLA class I and class II types were obtained from metadata supplied by the sample provider rather than from assay-based typing. The repertoires were released in a freely available public database intended as a resource for research on the immune response to SARS-CoV-2. Deeply sampled blood TCRbeta repertoires from subjects exposed to, actively infected with, or recovered from COVID-19 were included in the dataset. The prospective study material was composed of cDNA or gDNA derived from T cells, B-cell-depleted T cells, or PBMCs. The sample metadata nearly always contained a de-identified subject ID, COVID-19 status, age in years and sex. Samples came from the ongoing ImmuneRACE study (first 160 participants) plus 1,254 subjects from 6 global collaborators.

Collaborating institutions collected whole blood in K2EDTA tubes following their own protocols. For TCRbeta analysis, collaborator samples were shipped as frozen whole blood, as isolated PBMCs, or as DNA extracted from either sample type. The paper's findings and limits, for the study overall: The amount of clinical and demographic metadata varied by source and participant and was provided uncurated.

The specimen sequenced was peripheral blood. The chain uses TRBV7-7 and TRBJ2-3; the D gene is perhaps TRBD1, on 6 matching bases. This sequence originates from a man aged 45-65 years with active COVID-19. The nucleotides are TGTGCCAGCAGCCCGACAGGCCACAGCACAGATACGCAGTATTTT. This encodes CASSPTGHSTDTQYF. When the CDR3 is completed using the reference TRBV7-7 and TRBJ2-3 genes on either side, the full variable domain is GAGVSQSPRYKVTKRGQDVTLRCDPISSHATLYWYQQALGQGPEFLTYFNYEAQPDKSGLPSDRFSAERPEGSISTLTIQRTEQRDSAMYRCASSPTGHSTDTQYFGPGTRLTVL.